Below, one TCR beta chain is given with its context. Its cognate antigen has yet to be identified. No qualities accompany the bases; no much larger clone lies one base away. Every donor was a healthy Caucasian. The twin cohort consisted of three pairs of female monozygotic twins, all aged roughly 18 to 30 years. CD4+ and CD8+ T cell populations were isolated with positive isolation kits from Invitrogen. Preparation of the library involved 5' RACE. The instrument given in TCRdb is Illumina HiSeq 2000. A universal primer binding site was added through template switching, and the final cDNA carried a unique molecular identifier so that TCR cDNA molecules could be counted accurately. Specific primers in the conserved constant-segment region were used to synthesize first-strand cDNA for the TCR alpha and beta chains. To control for contamination, each cDNA library was double barcoded with a SMART-Mk sample barcode plus Illumina barcodes. Two successive PCR steps introduced TruSeq adapter sequences along with Illumina sample barcodes. The TCR alpha and beta cDNA libraries were sequenced on the Illumina HiSeq platform using custom primers. As for the authors' bioinformatics: MiGEC processed the raw reads to extract unique molecular identifiers, while MiXCR was used to determine the CDR3 positions. Recombination models were inferred per individual with the repgenHMM and IGoR tools using an EM algorithm. Shared clonotype analysis was performed with the tcR package in R, normalizing sharing by the product of cloneset sizes. To study raw recombination without the effects of thymic and clonal selection, out-of-frame nonproductive sequences were analyzed. Using fastp trimming at Q25 and MiXCR clonotype assembly, TCRdb reanalyzed the public sequencing data and kept in-frame beta chains. Each CDR3 protein appears once, grouped with its most common genes and DNA. These V and J calls are TCRdb output, not the study's own analysis. This sample is represented by just under 550,000 distinct CDR3 sequences; around 15% of them were singletons. The top ten clones comprise roughly 0.46% of the sample.

V and J are truncated by 4 bases and 5 bases respectively, leaving an intervening sequence of 15 bases. The CDR3 numbers 15 residues from cysteine through phenylalanine. The CDR3 DNA has 45 bases and is translated from base 1. The germline V gene encodes CDR1 SGHVS and CDR2 FQNEAQ. This entry comes from a study of identical twins (dated by TCRdb to 2015 to 2016). Broadly, across the study: TCR alpha and beta repertoires from monozygotic twins, unrelated adults of various ages and cord blood were deep-sequenced to test whether fetal clonotypes persist. To rule out contamination, replicate twin experiments were performed at different times with different library preparation protocols.

General study outcomes and caveats: Invariant T cells such as MAIT and iNKT could partly confound zero-insertion analyses, though diverse VJ usage argued against this for most clonotypes. Out-of-frame TCR alpha sharing in monozygotic twins was systematically underestimated by recombination models, whereas sharing between unrelated individuals was in agreement with the recombination models. Out-of-frame TCR alpha sequences shared between twins showed an excess of low generation-probability sequences compared with coincidental sharing between unrelated individuals. A weaker excess of twin sharing was found in beta out-of-frame sequences because the signal-to-noise ratio was lowered by fewer shared sequences. Abundant cord blood beta clonotypes carried fewer insertions; young adult naive repertoires showed a weaker similar trend, while memory repertoires showed none. Because the same donors could not be followed over many years, the conclusions depended on cross-sectional statistical analysis.

This same sample was also taken into another study, of yellow fever vaccine responses in identical twins. The second study's paper adds: According to the authors, the vaccine-induced T cell response in identical twins seemed to be partly convergent and partly specific to each individual. In the study, vaccine-responding T cell clones were precisely tracked in identical twins.

The material sequenced was CD4+ T cells sorted from blood. The rearrangement joined TRBV7-8 to TRBJ2-1; no confident D gene assignment can be made. This receptor was taken from a young woman in good health. The DNA sequence is given as TGTGCCAGCAGCTACAACAGTGTTGGAGACAATGAGCAGTTCTTC. Its translation reads: CASSYNSVGDNEQFF.